Each of the 14 T cell receptor beta chains below was sequenced from the same sample in a study of monozygotic twins with inflammatory bowel disease. From its re-call of the 5' RACE reads, TCRdb lists each CDR3 protein once, without DNA. The table lists approximately 400,000 distinct CDR3 sequences. The sequencing input was blood. The origin of the receptors is a human donor with ulcerative colitis or Crohn's disease, or a healthy co-twin of an affected twin (not recorded which).

The chain uses TRBV10-3 and TRBJ1-1; TCRdb designates TRBD1, a call that cannot be tested without DNA. In germline, CDR1 is ENHRY, CDR2 SYGVKD. CDR3 length equals 11 residues. CDR3 sequence reads: CAISPGTEAFF.

The gene calls are TRBV15 and TRBJ1-5. The CDR3 consists of 15 residues. The germline gives CDR1 LNHNV, CDR2 YYDKDF (reference sequence). This CDR3 reads CATSRVGQAGQPQHF.

The chain combines TRBV12-3 or TRBV12-4 with TRBJ1-1. The CDR3 covers 13 residues. The chain's CDR3 is CASSLTLDTEAFF.

The chain recombines TRBV7-3 with TRBJ2-1. CDR1 and CDR2 from the germline V gene are SGHTA and FQGTGA. This CDR3 contains 15 residues. The CDR3 loop is CASSLSGSSLDEQFF.

CDR3: CASSEQRTYGYTF. The gene calls are TRBV19 and TRBJ1-2. This CDR3 has 13 residues. Looked up from germline, CDR1 is LNHDA and CDR2 is SQIVND (reference sequence). Variable domain in full (rest from reference TRBV19 and TRBJ1-2): DGGITQSPKYLFRKEGQNVTLSCEQNLNHDAMYWYRQDPGQGLRLIYYSQIVNDFQKGDIAEGYSVSREKKESFPLTVTSAQKNPTAFYLCASSEQRTYGYTFGSGTRLTVV.

The chain carries TRBV29-1 and TRBJ1-2. Germline CDR1 reads SQVTM; CDR2 reads ANQGSEA. CDR3 length equals 14 residues. The CDR3 sequence is CSVEILGRFYGYTF.

V and J are TRBV3-1 and TRBJ2-2; TCRdb selects TRBD2, and the lack of DNA leaves this call unchecked. The germline V gene encodes CDR1 LGHDT and CDR2 YNNKEL (reference sequence). CDR3 length: 18 amino acids. This CDR3 is CASSQLREGGSDTGELFF. Full variable domain (outside the CDR3, taken from reference TRBV3-1 and TRBJ2-2): DTAVSQTPKYLVTQMGNDKSIKCEQNLGHDTMYWYKQDSKKFLKIMFSYNNKELIINETVPNRFSPKSPDKAHLNLHINSLELGDSAVYFCASSQLREGGSDTGELFFGEGSRLTVL.

CDR3 amino acids: CASRDSGRFRYEQYF. This chain uses TRBV19 with TRBJ2-7; TCRdb's D call, TRBD2, is unchecked because there is no DNA. There are 15 residues in the CDR3. CDR1 and CDR2 from the germline V gene are LNHDA and SQIVND (reference sequence).

V and J are TRBV10-3 and TRBJ2-3; TCRdb lists TRBD1, though no DNA is available to test this call. Germline V gene sequence: CDR1 ENHRY, CDR2 SYGVKD. CDR3 length: 16 residues. This CDR3 reads CAISGPLDRATDTQYF.

This chain joins TRBV5-1 and TRBJ2-6. Germline CDR1 SGHRS, CDR2 YFSETQ. CDR3 size: 14 residues. CDR3 residues: CASGVAAGANVLTF.

The chain uses TRBV7-2 and TRBJ1-2. The CDR3 covers 14 residues. Per the germline V gene, CDR1 is SGHTA and CDR2 is FQGNSA. Here the CDR3 reads CASSLEILNYGYTF.

The chain recombines TRBV5-1 with TRBJ2-7; the TCRdb call, TRBD1, lacks DNA for checking. The germline CDR1 and CDR2 sequences are SGHRS and YFSETQ. CDR3 length equals 14 residues. CDR3 sequence: CASSSQGTPYEQYF.

The chain has TRBV20-1 and TRBJ2-7; TCRdb selects TRBD1, and the lack of DNA leaves this call unchecked. The length of the CDR3 is 13 residues. Germline V CDR1 and CDR2: DFQATT, SNEGSKA (reference sequence). The CDR3 spells CSARDRVNYEQYF.

The chain recombines TRBV30 with TRBJ1-2. The CDR3 loop spans 15 amino acids. Germline CDR1 GTSNPN, CDR2 SVGIG (reference sequence). CDR3 sequence reads: CAWSVLSGQTYGYTF.